This TCR beta chain came from a study of CD8 T cells in Susac syndrome. RNA totalling about 0.5 to 1 ug underwent reverse transcription with random hexamers. immunoSEQ multiplex PCR amplified TCR beta CDR3 across 54 Vbeta, 13 Jbeta. MiXCR was run by TCRdb on the immunoSEQ multiplex PCR reads, yielding one entry per CDR3 protein. The sample carries under 200,000 distinct CDR3 sequences, 85% to 95% recorded once. Losses at the gene ends were 2 bases for V and 6 bases for J; bases not matched to a gene: 0. The CDR3 is 13 amino acids. This clonotype turned up a few times. The source material was CD8+ T cells from PBMCs. The V call is TRBV12-3 or TRBV12-4, the J call TRBJ1-5; 8 bases fit TRBD1. This sequence was found in a human donor with Susac syndrome. CDR3 residues: CASSLQGAQPQHF. For the CDR3, the DNA is TGTGCCAGCAGTTTACAGGGGGCTCAGCCCCAGCATTTT.